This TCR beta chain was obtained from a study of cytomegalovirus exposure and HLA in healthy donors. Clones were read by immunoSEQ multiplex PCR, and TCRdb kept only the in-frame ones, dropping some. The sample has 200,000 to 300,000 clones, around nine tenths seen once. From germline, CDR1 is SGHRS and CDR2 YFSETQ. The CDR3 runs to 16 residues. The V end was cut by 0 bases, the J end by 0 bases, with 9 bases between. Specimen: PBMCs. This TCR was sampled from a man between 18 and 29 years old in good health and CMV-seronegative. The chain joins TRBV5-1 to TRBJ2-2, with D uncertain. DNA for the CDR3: TGCGCCAGCAGCTTGGTAGCCCCCGCGAACACCGGGGAGCTGTTTTTT. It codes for CASSLVAPANTGELFF.